The clone carrying this T cell receptor beta chain was picked up a small number of times. Germline V gene lookup returns CDR1 MNHNY and CDR2 SVGAGI (reference sequence). V was shortened by 5 bases and J by 6 bases, with 12 bases between the two germline ends. CDR3 length equals 13 residues. The sample belongs to a study of blood T cells in healthy people across ages. Total RNA extraction produced at least 5.5 micrograms (per sample) for the study. It was with a sample-barcoded 5' primer and a J-beta primer mix that a second PCR of about 7 to 12 cycles was run. Each CDR3 protein is one row after TCRdb ran MiXCR on the 5' RACE reads. The sample lists roughly 800,000 distinct CDR3 sequences, 58% seen once, with roughly 22% in the top ten.

The sequenced sample was blood. V gene TRBV6-6 combines with J gene TRBJ2-3; weak D call: TRBD2 (6 bases). The clonotype comes from a young man in good health. CDR3 sequence: CASSHGTRDTQYF. Here the CDR3 DNA reads TGTGCCAGCAGTCACGGGACTCGGGATACGCAGTATTTT.